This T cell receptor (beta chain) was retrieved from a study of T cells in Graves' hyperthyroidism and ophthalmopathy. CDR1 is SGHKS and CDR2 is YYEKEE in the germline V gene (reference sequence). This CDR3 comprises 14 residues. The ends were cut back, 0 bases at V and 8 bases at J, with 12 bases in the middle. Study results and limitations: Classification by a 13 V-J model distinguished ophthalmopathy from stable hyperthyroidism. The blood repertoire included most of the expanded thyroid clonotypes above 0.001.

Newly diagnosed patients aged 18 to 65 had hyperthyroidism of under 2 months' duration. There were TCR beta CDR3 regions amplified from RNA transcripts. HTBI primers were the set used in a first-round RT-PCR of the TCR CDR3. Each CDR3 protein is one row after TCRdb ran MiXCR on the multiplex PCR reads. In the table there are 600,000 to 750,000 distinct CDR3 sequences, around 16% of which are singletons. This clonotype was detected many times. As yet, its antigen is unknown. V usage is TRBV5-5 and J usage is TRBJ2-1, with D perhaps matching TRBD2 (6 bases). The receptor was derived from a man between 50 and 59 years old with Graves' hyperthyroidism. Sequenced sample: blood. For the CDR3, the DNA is TGTGCCAGCAGCTTGGTGGGACTCAAGGATGAGCAGTTCTTC. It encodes CASSLVGLKDEQFF.